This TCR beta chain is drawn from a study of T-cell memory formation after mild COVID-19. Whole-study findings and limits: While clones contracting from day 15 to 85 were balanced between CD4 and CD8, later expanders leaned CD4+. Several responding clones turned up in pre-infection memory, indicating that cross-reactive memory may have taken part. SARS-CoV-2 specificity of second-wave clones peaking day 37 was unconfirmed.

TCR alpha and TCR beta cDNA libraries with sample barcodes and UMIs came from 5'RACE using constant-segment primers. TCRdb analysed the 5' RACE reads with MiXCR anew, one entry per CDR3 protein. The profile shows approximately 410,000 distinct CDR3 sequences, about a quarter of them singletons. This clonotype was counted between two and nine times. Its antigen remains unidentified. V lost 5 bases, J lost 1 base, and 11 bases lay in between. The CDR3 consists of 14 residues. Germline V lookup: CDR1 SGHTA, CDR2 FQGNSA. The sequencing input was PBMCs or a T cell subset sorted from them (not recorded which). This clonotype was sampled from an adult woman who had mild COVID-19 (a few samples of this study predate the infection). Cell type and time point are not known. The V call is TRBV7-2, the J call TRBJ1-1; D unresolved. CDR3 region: CASSPHPWNTEAFF. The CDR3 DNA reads TGTGCCAGCAGCCCTCACCCCTGGAACACTGAAGCTTTCTTT.